The next 15 T cell receptor beta chains were all read from a single sample in a study of CD8+ T cells in alopecia areata. RNA extraction was followed by reverse transcription into cDNA, which acted as the sequencing template. Sequencing used immunoSEQ multiplex PCR; TCRdb keeps in-frame clones, though not all of them. Altogether hundreds of thousands of clones are present, under 70% being singletons, with the ten largest covering 0.95% to 1.5%. Treatment specified: oral pan-JAK inhibitor, 5-10 mg twice daily. Sequencing used CD4+ T cells sorted from blood, obtained at week 44, from a patient treated with tofacitinib. The source of these receptors is a human donor with alopecia areata.

V usage is TRBV30 and J usage is TRBJ1-1, with D hard to call. This CDR3 has 11 residues. V lost 5 bases and J lost 6, with 10 bases in between. Germline values: CDR1 GTSNPN, CDR2 SVGIG (reference sequence). The CDR3 DNA follows: TGTGCCTGGGAAGGACGGTCTGAAGCTTTCTTT. Translation: CAWEGRSEAFF. The full variable domain, completed using reference TRBV30 and TRBJ1-1, is SQTIHQWPATLVQPVGSPLSLECTVEGTSNPNLYWYRQAAGRGLQLLFYSVGIGQISSEVPQNLSASRPQDRQFILSSKKLLLSDSGFYLCAWEGRSEAFFGQGTRLTVV.

This chain connects TRBV14 to TRBJ2-3; D remains unclear. V was clipped by 5 bases and J by 0 bases, with 12 bases between them. Germline V gene lookup returns CDR1 SGHDN and CDR2 FVKESK. The CDR3 extends over 15 amino acids. The DNA of the CDR3 is TGTGCCAGCAGCTCGCGACTCAGCAGCACAGATACGCAGTATTTT. Its translation is CASSSRLSSTDTQYF.

This clone showed up just once. The J gene is TRBJ1-3, the V gene TRBV18, with D hard to call. Per germline, CDR1 KGHSH and CDR2 LQKENI. The CDR3 covers 15 residues. Trimming shortened V by 2 bases and J by 0 bases, and 8 bases separated the two germline ends. In DNA, the CDR3 is TGTGCCAGCTCACCAAGCCGGAACTCTGGAAACACCATATATTTT. It yields the protein CASSPSRNSGNTIYF.

This clone was observed a single time. The gene calls are TRBV2 and TRBJ1-2; D remains unclear. The CDR3 contains 15 residues. Deletions cut 3 bases from V and 2 bases from J, with 13 bases between. Germline V gene data show CDR1 as SNHLY and CDR2 as FYNNEI. The CDR3 reads CASSDLRAYNYGYTF. In nucleotides, the CDR3 is TGTGCCAGCAGTGACCTCCGGGCCTACAACTATGGCTACACCTTC.

The genes are TRBV30 and TRBJ2-1; D uncertain. Trimming took 2 bases from V and 9 from J, leaving 5 bases between them. Germline V lookup: CDR1 GTSNPN, CDR2 SVGIG (reference sequence). The CDR3 sequence is 10 residues long. The CDR3 region has the DNA TGTGCCTGGAGTCATGGTGAGCAGTTCTTC. Its translation: CAWSHGEQFF. The entire variable domain, with the rest obtained from reference TRBV30 and TRBJ2-1, is as follows: SQTIHQWPATLVQPVGSPLSLECTVEGTSNPNLYWYRQAAGRGLQLLFYSVGIGQISSEVPQNLSASRPQDRQFILSSKKLLLSDSGFYLCAWSHGEQFFGPGTRLTVL.

This clone has more than one count but fewer than ten. The gene calls are TRBV9 and TRBJ2-1; 12 bases are shared with TRBD2. Germline loops: CDR1 SGDLS, CDR2 YYNGEE. V lost 4 bases, J lost 0 bases, and 5 bases stayed unmatched. The CDR3 runs 17 residues. The CDR3 region has the DNA TGTGCCAGCAGCCCTCGGACTAGCGGGGTCTCCTACAATGAGCAGTTCTTC. Translation: CASSPRTSGVSYNEQFF.

This clone has just one count. V usage is TRBV7-2 and J usage is TRBJ2-7; 8 bases fit TRBD2. The CDR3 is 14 amino acids. V was clipped by 5 bases and J by 3 bases; unmatched bases: 6. Germline V gives CDR1 SGHTA, CDR2 FQGNSA. The CDR3 region is CASSIGLAVYEQYF. The CDR3 DNA follows: TGTGCCAGCAGCATCGGACTAGCTGTCTACGAGCAGTACTTC.

This clone turned up a few times. J is TRBJ1-5 and V is TRBV6-1; a possible D gene is TRBD1 (6 bases). Germline-derived CDR1 and CDR2 are MNHNS and SASEGT. CDR3 length: 14 amino acids. V lost 7 bases to trimming and J lost 5 bases, with 15 bases between them. In nucleotides, the CDR3 is TGTGCCAGCACGGCTGACAGGCCGCATCAGCCCCAGCATTTT. Translating gives CASTADRPHQPQHF.

This sequence joins TRBV27 and TRBJ2-3, with D unresolved. Germline CDR1 MNHEY, CDR2 SMNVEV (reference sequence). V was cut by 3 bases and J by 2 bases, with 12 bases left in between. The CDR3 has 15 residues. The DNA for the CDR3 is TGTGCCAGCAGTTTGGAAGGCCGTTCCACAGATACGCAGTATTTT. Translation: CASSLEGRSTDTQYF.

This chain joins TRBV29-1 and TRBJ2-7; D not resolved. The germline gives CDR1 SQVTM, CDR2 ANQGSEA. The CDR3 totals 12 residues. V was cut by 6 bases and J by 3 bases, with 12 bases left in between. The CDR3 reads CSVTLRNYEQYF. CDR3 bases: TGCAGCGTCACCTTACGGAACTACGAGCAGTACTTC.

Comments on this clone: At the DNA level, this CDR3 is encoded by other sequences in the same sample as well. This CDR3 reads CASSLLGDTEAFF. The CDR3 region has the DNA TGCGCCAGCAGCTTGTTGGGGGACACTGAAGCTTTCTTT. J is TRBJ1-1 and V is TRBV5-1, with a tentative D call TRBD1 (5 bases). CDR3 size: 13 residues. From germline, CDR1 is SGHRS and CDR2 YFSETQ. Trimming stripped 1 base from V and 3 bases from J, with 7 bases between.

This chain uses TRBV4-3 with TRBJ2-5, with TRBD2 matching 10 bases. The CDR3 consists of 16 residues. Germline CDR1 LGHNA, CDR2 YSLEER. The V segment lost 4 bases and the J segment 1 base; nucleotides outside the gene matches: 6. For the CDR3, the DNA is TGCGCCAGCAGCCCCAGCGGGGGGGGAGGCCAAGAGACCCAGTACTTC. Translating gives CASSPSGGGGQETQYF.

Of note for this clone: Other DNA sequences within the sample encode an identical CDR3. The chain uses TRBV7-9 and TRBJ2-3, with D maybe TRBD2 (7 bases). The CDR3 spans 14 residues. Germline loops: CDR1 SEHNR, CDR2 FQNEAQ (reference sequence). V gave up 5 bases and J gave up 6 bases, with 15 bases separating them. CDR3 region: CASSRVEGGDTQYF. CDR3 sequence (DNA): TGTGCCAGCAGCCGGGTGGAGGGGGGGGATACGCAGTATTTT. Full variable domain (remainder filled in from reference TRBV7-9 and TRBJ2-3): DTGVSQNPRHKITKRGQNVTFRCDPISEHNRLYWYRQTLGQGPEFLTYFQNEAQLEKSRLLSDRFSAERPKGSFSTLEIQRTEQGDSAMYLCASSRVEGGDTQYFGPGTRLTVL.

Concerning this clone itself: Only one base separates this from a far larger clonotype, so it likely reflects a read error. At the DNA level, this CDR3 is encoded by other sequences in the same sample as well. The chain employs TRBV5-1 and TRBJ1-4, with 7 bases matching TRBD1. The CDR3 extends over 14 amino acids. CDR1 is SGHRS and CDR2 is YFSETQ in the germline V gene. V dropped 3 bases and J dropped 5; count of bases not matched to a gene: 4. The CDR3 here is CASSYGTENEKLFF. The DNA of the CDR3 is TGCGCCAGCAGCTATGGGACAGAAAATGAAAAACTGTTTTTT.

The CDR3 DNA is TGCGCCAGCAGCCCCGGACAGCCTTCCGTGCCCTATGGCTACACCTTC. It translates to CASSPGQPSVPYGYTF. The chain recombines TRBV5-1 with TRBJ1-2; a weak D match, TRBD1 (6 bases). Germline V lookup: CDR1 SGHRS, CDR2 YFSETQ. Trimming removed 4 bases from V and 4 bases from J, with 20 bases in between. The CDR3 extends over 16 amino acids.